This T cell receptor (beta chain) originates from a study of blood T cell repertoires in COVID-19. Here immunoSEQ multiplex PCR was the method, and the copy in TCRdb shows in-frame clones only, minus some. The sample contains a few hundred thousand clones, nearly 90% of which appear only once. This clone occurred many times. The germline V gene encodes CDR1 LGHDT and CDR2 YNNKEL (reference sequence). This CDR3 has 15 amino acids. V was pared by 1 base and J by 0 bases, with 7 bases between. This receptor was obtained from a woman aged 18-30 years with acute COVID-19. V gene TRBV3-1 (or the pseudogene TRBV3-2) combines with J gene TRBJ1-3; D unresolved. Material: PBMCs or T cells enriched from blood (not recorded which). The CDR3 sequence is CASSQGDFSGNTIYF. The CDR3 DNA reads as TGTGCCAGCAGCCAAGGCGACTTCTCTGGAAACACCATATATTTT.